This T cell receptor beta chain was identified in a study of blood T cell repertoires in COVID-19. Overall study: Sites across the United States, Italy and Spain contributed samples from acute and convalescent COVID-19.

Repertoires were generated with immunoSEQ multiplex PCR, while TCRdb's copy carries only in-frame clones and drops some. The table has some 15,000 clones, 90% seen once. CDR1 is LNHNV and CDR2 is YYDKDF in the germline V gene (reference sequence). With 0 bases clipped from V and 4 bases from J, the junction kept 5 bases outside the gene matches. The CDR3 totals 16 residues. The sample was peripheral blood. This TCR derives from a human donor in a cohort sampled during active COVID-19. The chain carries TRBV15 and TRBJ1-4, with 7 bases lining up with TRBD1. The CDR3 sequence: CATSRDEAGGNEKLFF. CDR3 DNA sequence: TGTGCCACCAGCAGAGATGAGGCAGGGGGTAATGAAAAACTGTTTTTT.